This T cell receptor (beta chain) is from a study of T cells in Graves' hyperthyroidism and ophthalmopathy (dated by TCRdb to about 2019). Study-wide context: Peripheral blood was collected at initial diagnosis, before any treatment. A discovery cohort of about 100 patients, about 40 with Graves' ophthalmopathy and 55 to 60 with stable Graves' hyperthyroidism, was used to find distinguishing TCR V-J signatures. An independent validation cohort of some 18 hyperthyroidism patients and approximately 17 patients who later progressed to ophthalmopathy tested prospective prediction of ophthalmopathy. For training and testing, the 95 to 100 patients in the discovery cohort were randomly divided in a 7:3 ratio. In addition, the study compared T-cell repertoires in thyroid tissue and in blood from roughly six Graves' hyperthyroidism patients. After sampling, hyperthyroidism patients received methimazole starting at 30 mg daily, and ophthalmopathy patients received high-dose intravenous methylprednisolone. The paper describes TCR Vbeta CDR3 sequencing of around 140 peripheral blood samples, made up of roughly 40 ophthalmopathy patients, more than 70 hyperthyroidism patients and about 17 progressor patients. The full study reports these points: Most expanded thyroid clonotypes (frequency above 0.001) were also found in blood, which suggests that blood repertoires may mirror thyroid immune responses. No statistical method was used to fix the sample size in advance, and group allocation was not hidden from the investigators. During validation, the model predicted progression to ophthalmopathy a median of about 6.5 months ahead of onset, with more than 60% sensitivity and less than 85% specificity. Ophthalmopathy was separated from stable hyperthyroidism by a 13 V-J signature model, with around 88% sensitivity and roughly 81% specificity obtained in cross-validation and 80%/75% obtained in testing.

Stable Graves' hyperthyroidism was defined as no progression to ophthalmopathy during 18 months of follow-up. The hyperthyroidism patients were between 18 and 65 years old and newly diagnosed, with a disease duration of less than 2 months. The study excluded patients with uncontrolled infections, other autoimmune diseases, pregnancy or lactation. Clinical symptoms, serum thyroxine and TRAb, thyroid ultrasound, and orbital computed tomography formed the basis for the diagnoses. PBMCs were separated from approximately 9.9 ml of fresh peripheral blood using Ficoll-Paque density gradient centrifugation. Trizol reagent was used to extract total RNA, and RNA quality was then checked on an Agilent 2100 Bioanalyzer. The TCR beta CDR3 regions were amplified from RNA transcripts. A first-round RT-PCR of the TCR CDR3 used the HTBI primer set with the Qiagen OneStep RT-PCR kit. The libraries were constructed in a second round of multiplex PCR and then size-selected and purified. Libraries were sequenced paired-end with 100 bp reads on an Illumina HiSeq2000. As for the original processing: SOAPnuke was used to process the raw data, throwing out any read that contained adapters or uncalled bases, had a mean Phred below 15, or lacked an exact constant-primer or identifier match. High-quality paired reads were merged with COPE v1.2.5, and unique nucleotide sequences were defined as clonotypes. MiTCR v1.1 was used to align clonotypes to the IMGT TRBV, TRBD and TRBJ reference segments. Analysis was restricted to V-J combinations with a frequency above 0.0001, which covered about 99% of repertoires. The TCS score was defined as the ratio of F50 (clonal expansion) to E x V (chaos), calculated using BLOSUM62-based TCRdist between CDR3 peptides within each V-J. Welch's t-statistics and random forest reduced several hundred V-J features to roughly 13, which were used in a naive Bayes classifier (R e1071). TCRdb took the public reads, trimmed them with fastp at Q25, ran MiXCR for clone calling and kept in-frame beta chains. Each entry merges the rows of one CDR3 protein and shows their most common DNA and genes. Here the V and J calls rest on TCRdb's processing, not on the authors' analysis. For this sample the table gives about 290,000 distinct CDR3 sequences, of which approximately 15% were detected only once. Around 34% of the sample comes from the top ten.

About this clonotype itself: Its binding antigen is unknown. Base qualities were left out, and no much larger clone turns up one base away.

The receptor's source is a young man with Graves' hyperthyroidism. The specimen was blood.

The base sequence is TGTGCCAGCAGCAGACTAGGGTGGGAGCTGTTTTTT. Protein translation: CASSRLGWELFF. The V gene is TRBV5-6 and the J gene is TRBJ2-2; possibly the D gene is TRBD2, per 6 matching bases. V and J lose 4 bases and 9 bases, and a span of 10 bases separates them. Sequences SGHDT (CDR1) and YYEEEE (CDR2) are obtained from the germline V gene. There are 12 amino acids in the CDR3, from cysteine to phenylalanine inclusive. CDR3 DNA only is kept here, 36 bases in frame from base 1.